A single sample gave rise to the 15 T cell receptor beta chains below, sequenced in a study of long-term antiretroviral therapy in people with HIV. At the survey level, the v3.0 immunoSEQ assay was run. Profiled with immunoSEQ multiplex PCR; TCRdb holds only in-frame clones, not every one. The sample has about 28,000 clones; 90% to 95% are singletons. This specimen was unsorted PBMCs, taken 6 to 6.5 years after starting antiretroviral therapy. These TCRs come from a man aged 30-40 years with HIV.

The chain links TRBV19 to TRBJ2-3; 10 bases are a match to TRBD2. Trimming cost V 5 bases and J 0 bases; bases outside gene matches: 5. From germline, CDR1 is LNHDA and CDR2 SQIVND (reference sequence). This CDR3 contains 16 residues. The CDR3 DNA is TGTGCCAGTAGTGGTCCTAGCGGGAGTAGCACAGATACGCAGTATTTT. Translated: CASSGPSGSSTDTQYF.

The J gene is TRBJ2-1, the V gene TRBV7-9; 10 bases are shared with TRBD1. J was trimmed by 3 bases and V by 5 bases; bases with no gene match: 4. The CDR3 is 15 residues long. Germline V CDR1 and CDR2: SEHNR, FQNEAQ (reference sequence). The CDR3 nucleotides read TGTGCCAGCAGCGGGACAGGGGACAACTACAATGAGCAGTTCTTC. Translation: CASSGTGDNYNEQFF. The full variable domain, its missing parts supplied by reference TRBV7-9 and TRBJ2-1, is DTGVSQNPRHKITKRGQNVTFRCDPISEHNRLYWYRQTLGQGPEFLTYFQNEAQLEKSRLLSDRFSAERPKGSFSTLEIQRTEQGDSAMYLCASSGTGDNYNEQFFGPGTRLTVL.

The V gene is TRBV28, the J gene TRBJ2-3; D gene unclear. The germline CDR1 and CDR2 sequences are MDHEN and SYDVKM. Trimming cost V 3 bases and J 5 bases, with 12 bases left between them. The CDR3 covers 14 residues. CDR3 in DNA: TGTGCCAGCAGTTTCAGGACCGTGGTAGATACGCAGTATTTT. Protein: CASSFRTVVDTQYF.

The genes are TRBV2 and TRBJ1-1; D might be TRBD1 (6 bases). Between the trimmed V and J ends, which lost 4 bases and 1 base, there was a span of 10 bases. Per germline, CDR1 SNHLY and CDR2 FYNNEI. This CDR3 is built from 14 residues. CDR3 sequence: CASSAGQKNTEAFF. CDR3 DNA: TGTGCCAGCAGTGCTGGACAGAAGAACACTGAAGCTTTCTTT.

CDR3 bases: TGTGCCAGCAGTTACTCACGGGGTGAGCAGTACTTC. Amino acid sequence: CASSYSRGEQYF. The chain carries TRBV6-6 and TRBJ2-7; D possibly corresponds to TRBD2 (5 bases). V was clipped by 0 bases and J by 7 bases, with 7 bases between them. Germline V gene sequence: CDR1 MNHNY, CDR2 SVGAGI (reference sequence). This CDR3 contains 12 residues.

CDR3 residues: CASSPEFSTYEQYF. The DNA of the CDR3 is TGTGCCAGCAGCCCTGAGTTTTCGACCTACGAGCAGTACTTC. The J gene is TRBJ2-7, the V gene TRBV7-6; D not certain. CDR1 SGHVS and CDR2 FNYEAQ come from the germline V gene. This CDR3 contains 14 residues. Between the trimmed V and J ends, which lost 5 bases and 2 bases, there was a span of 13 bases.

This clone has a handful of counts. The rearrangement joins TRBV28 to TRBJ1-1; the D is unclear. The V end was cut by 6 bases, the J end by 1 base, with 15 bases between. The CDR3 contains 15 residues. Per the germline V gene, CDR1 is MDHEN and CDR2 is SYDVKM. The CDR3 nucleotides read TGTGCCAGCAGCGCTGACAAGGGCAAGAACACTGAAGCTTTCTTT. This encodes CASSADKGKNTEAFF.

J is TRBJ2-1 and V is TRBV28; 7 positions agree with TRBD2. This CDR3 spans 16 amino acids. The J segment lost 2 bases and the V segment lost 3 bases, leaving 7 bases of the junction unmatched. Germline V gene data show CDR1 as MDHEN and CDR2 as SYDVKM. The CDR3 nucleotides read TGTGCCAGCAGTTTTGTGGCGGGAGACGCCTACAATGAGCAGTTCTTC. Residues: CASSFVAGDAYNEQFF.

This chain joins TRBV4-1 and TRBJ2-1, with no clear D. This CDR3 is 12 amino acids long. Between the trimmed V and J ends, which lost 4 bases and 9 bases, there was a span of 10 bases. Germline V lookup: CDR1 MGHRA, CDR2 YSYEKL. Here the CDR3 DNA reads TGCGCCAGCAGCCCGGTAGTCGGTGAGCAGTTCTTC. Its protein product is CASSPVVGEQFF.

This sequence joins TRBV6-5 and TRBJ1-1; D not resolved. With 7 bases removed from V and 5 bases from J, the gap between germline ends came to 14 bases. The CDR3 has 13 amino acids. CDR1 and CDR2 (germline): MNHEY, SVGAGI. The CDR3 region is CASTRSLGTEAFF. The CDR3, as DNA: TGTGCCAGCACCCGGTCTTTAGGTACTGAAGCTTTCTTT.

V gene TRBV11-1 combines with J gene TRBJ1-1; 8 bases line up with TRBD1. The CDR3 length is 15 residues. Trimming removed 3 bases from V and 5 bases from J; junction bases left unmatched: 8. Germline V lookup: CDR1 SGHAT, CDR2 FQDESV (reference sequence). CDR3: CASSFFGQGRTEAFF. The CDR3, as DNA: TGTGCCAGCAGCTTCTTCGGACAGGGAAGGACTGAAGCTTTCTTT. Together with reference TRBV11-1 and TRBJ1-1, the CDR3 gives the full variable domain: EAEVAQSPRYKITEKSQAVAFWCDPISGHATLYWYRQILGQGPELLVQFQDESVVDDSQLPKDRFSAERLKGVDSTLKIQPAELGDSAMYLCASSFFGQGRTEAFFGQGTRLTVV.

V and J are TRBV4-2 and TRBJ2-7, with D possibly being TRBD2 (6 bases). The germline V gene has CDR1 LGHNA and CDR2 YNFKEQ. V was trimmed by 2 bases and J by 4 bases, leaving 21 bases between them. CDR3 length equals 17 residues. In DNA, the CDR3 is TGTGCCAGCAGCCAACTAGGGGATTCCGGGAGCGGGTACGAGCAGTACTTC. Translation: CASSQLGDSGSGYEQYF.

The J gene is TRBJ2-3, the V gene TRBV2, with D maybe TRBD2 (5 bases). Germline V gives CDR1 SNHLY, CDR2 FYNNEI. The germline V and J ends were trimmed by 6 bases and 2 bases, with 9 bases remaining between them. The CDR3 is 13 amino acids. The CDR3 DNA is TGTGCCAGCAGCCAGAGGGCCACAGATACGCAGTATTTT. Protein: CASSQRATDTQYF.

This sequence joins TRBV2 and TRBJ1-2; D is ambiguous. The length of the CDR3 is 13 residues. V was trimmed by 4 bases and J by 4 bases, leaving 10 bases between them. Germline CDR1 and CDR2: SNHLY and FYNNEI. CDR3 DNA sequence: TGTGCCAGCAGTGGAGGGTCAGGCTATGGCTACACCTTC. Protein sequence: CASSGGSGYGYTF.

V usage is TRBV5-1 and J usage is TRBJ2-7, with D possibly matching TRBD1 (6 bases). Germline V gene lookup returns CDR1 SGHRS and CDR2 YFSETQ. The CDR3 has 16 residues. Trimming shortened V by 3 bases and J by 0 bases, and 16 bases separated the two germline ends. The DNA of the CDR3 is TGCGCCAGCAGCTCTTCCGGACAGACTTTCTCCTACGAGCAGTACTTC. This codes for CASSSSGQTFSYEQYF.